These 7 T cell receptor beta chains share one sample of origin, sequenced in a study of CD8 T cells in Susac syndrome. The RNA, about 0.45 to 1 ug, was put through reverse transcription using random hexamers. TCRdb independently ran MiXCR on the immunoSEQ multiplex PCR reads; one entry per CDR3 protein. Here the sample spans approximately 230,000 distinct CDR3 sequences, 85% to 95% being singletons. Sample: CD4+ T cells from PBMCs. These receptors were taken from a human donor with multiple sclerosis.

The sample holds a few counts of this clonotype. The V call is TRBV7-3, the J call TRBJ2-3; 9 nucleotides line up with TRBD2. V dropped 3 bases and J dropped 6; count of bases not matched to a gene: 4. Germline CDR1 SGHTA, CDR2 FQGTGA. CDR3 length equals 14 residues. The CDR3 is CASSLGLALDTQYF. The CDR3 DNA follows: TGTGCCAGCAGCTTGGGACTAGCTCTCGATACGCAGTATTTT.

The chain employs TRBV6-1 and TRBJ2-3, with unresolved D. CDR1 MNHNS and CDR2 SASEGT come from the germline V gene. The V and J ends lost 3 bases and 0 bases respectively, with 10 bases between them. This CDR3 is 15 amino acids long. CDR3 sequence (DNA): TGTGCCAGCAGTGATCACACGTCAAGCACAGATACGCAGTATTTT. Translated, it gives CASSDHTSSTDTQYF.

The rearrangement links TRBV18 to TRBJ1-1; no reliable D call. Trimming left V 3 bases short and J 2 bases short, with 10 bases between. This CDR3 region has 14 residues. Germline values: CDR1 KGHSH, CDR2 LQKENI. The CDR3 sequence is CASSPGSLNTEAFF. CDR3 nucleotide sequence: TGTGCCAGCTCACCGGGCAGCCTCAACACTGAAGCTTTCTTT.

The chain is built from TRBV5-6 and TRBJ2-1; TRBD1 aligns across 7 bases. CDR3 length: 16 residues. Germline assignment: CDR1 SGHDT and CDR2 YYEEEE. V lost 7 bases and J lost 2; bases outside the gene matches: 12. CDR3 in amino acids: CASGGQVGIPYNEQFF. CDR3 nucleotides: TGTGCCAGCGGCGGACAGGTTGGTATCCCCTACAATGAGCAGTTCTTC.

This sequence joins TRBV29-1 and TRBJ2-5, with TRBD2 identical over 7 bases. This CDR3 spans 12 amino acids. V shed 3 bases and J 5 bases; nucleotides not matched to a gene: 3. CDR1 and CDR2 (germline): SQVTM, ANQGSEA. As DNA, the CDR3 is TGCAGCGTTGACGGGGGGTCGGAGACCCAGTACTTC. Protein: CSVDGGSETQYF. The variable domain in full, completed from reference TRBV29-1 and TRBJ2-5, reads SAVISQKPSRDICQRGTSLTIQCQVDSQVTMMFWYRQQPGQSLTLIATANQGSEATYESGFVIDKFPISRPNLTFSTLTVSNMSPEDSSIYLCSVDGGSETQYFGPGTRLLVL.

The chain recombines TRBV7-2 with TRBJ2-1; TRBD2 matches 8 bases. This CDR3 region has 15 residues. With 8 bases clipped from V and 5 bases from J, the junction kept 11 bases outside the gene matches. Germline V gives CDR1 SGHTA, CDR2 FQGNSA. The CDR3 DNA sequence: TGTGCCAGCGGTCCCAGCGGGGGTGGGCACAATGAGCAGTTCTTC. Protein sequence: CASGPSGGGHNEQFF.

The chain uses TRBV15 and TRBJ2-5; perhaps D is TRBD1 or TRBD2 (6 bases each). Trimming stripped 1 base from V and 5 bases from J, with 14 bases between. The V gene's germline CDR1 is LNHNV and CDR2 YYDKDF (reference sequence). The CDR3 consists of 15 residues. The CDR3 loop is CATSRGRGRRETQYF. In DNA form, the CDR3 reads TGTGCCACCAGCAGAGGACGGGGGCGGAGGGAGACCCAGTACTTC. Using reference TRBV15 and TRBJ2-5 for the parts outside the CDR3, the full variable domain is DAMVIQNPRYQVTQFGKPVTLSCSQTLNHNVMYWYQQKSSQAPKLLFHYYDKDFNNEADTPDNFQSRRPNTSFCFLDIRSPGLGDTAMYLCATSRGRGRRETQYFGPGTRLLVL.